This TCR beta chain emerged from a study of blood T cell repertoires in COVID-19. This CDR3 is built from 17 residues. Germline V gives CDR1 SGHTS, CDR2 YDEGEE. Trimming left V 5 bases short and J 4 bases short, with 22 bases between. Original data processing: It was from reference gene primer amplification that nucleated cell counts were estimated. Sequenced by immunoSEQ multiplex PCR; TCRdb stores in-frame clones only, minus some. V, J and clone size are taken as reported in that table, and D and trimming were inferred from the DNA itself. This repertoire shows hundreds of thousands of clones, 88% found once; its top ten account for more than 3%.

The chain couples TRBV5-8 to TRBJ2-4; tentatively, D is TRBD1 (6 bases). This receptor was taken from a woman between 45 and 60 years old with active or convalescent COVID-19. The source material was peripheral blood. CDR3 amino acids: CASRNTPGTQLKNIQYF. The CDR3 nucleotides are TGTGCCAGCAGAAATACGCCCGGGACACAACTAAAAAACATTCAGTACTTC.